This entry describes one T cell receptor (beta chain). Its specificity is not known. The length of the CDR3 is 15 residues. V lost 6 bases to trimming and J lost 6 bases; unmatched junction nucleotides: 10. Germline CDR1 reads MNHNS; CDR2 reads SASEGT. These data belong to a study of cytomegalovirus exposure and HLA in healthy donors. Study results and limitations: The classifier was said to identify cytomegalovirus status with high specificity and sensitivity.

In the PCR, 60 Vbeta and 13 Jbeta primers were used. Generated by immunoSEQ multiplex PCR, the TCRdb table keeps only in-frame clones and is missing some. There are about 98,000 clones in the sample; over 70% occur only once, and approximately 11% lies in the top ten. The receptor's source is a man between 18 and 35 years old in good health and CMV-seropositive. The rearrangement uses TRBV6-1 and TRBJ1-1, with TRBD1 identical over 10 bases. Specimen: PBMCs. The CDR3 region has the DNA TGTGCCAGCAGACCTTCGACAGGGGGCGCGTCTGAAGCTTTCTTT. This codes for CASRPSTGGASEAFF.